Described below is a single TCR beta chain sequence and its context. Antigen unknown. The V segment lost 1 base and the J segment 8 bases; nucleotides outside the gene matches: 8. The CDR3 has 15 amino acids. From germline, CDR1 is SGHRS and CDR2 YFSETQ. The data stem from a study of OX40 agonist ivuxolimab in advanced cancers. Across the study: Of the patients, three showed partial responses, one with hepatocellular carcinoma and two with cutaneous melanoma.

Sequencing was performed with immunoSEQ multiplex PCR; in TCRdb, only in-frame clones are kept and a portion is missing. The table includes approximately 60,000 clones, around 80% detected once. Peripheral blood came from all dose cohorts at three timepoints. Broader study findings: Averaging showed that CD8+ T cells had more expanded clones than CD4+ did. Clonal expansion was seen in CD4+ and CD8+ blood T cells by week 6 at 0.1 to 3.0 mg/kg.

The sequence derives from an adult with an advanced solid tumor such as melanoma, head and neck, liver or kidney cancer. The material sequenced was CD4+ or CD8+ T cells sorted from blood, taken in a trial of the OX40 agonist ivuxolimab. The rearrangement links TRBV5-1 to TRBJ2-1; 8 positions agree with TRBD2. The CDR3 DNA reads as TGCGCCAGCAGCTTGCGCTCTGGCGGGAGGTATGAGCAGTTCTTC. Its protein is CASSLRSGGRYEQFF.